One and the same sample provided the 22 T cell receptor beta chains below, sequenced in a study of T cells in Graves' hyperthyroidism and ophthalmopathy (dated by TCRdb to about 2019). Library prep was done by multiplex PCR. The instrument was an Illumina HiSeq 2000. The TCR beta CDR3 regions were amplified from the RNA transcripts. The TCR CDR3 was subjected to a first round of RT-PCR using the HTBI primer set and the Qiagen OneStep RT-PCR kit. TCRdb applied fastp at Q25 and MiXCR to the public reads, then kept only in-frame beta chains. Each CDR3 protein gets just one entry, which takes the most common genes and DNA from the rows behind it. The sample contains 330,000 or so distinct CDR3 sequences, 15% to 20% of them found a single time. About 14% of the sample is in the top ten clones. The sequenced sample consisted of blood. The source of these receptors is a middle-aged woman with Graves' ophthalmopathy.

Many counts were recorded for this clonotype. V gene TRBV2 combines with J gene TRBJ1-2; 8 positions agree with TRBD1. Trimming at V came to 1 base and at J to 6 bases, leaving 7 bases not matched to a gene. Germline V CDR1 and CDR2: SNHLY, FYNNEI. This CDR3 has 15 amino acids. Here the CDR3 reads CASSEDRGSPNGYTF. CDR3 sequence (DNA): TGTGCCAGCAGTGAAGACAGGGGGTCCCCCAATGGCTACACCTTC.

This chain links TRBV6-1 with TRBJ1-1; 9 bases map to TRBD1. The CDR3 is 18 residues long. The ends lost 4 bases at V and 7 bases at J; junction bases unmatched: 19. The germline V gene encodes CDR1 MNHNS and CDR2 SASEGT. The CDR3 loop is CASSVPPGQGNPDNEAFF. In nucleotides, the CDR3 is TGTGCCAGCAGTGTCCCTCCGGGACAGGGTAACCCCGACAATGAAGCTTTCTTT.

This clonotype was recorded at least ten times. The genes are TRBV28 and TRBJ1-3, with D hard to call. Trimming took off 2 bases at V and 1 base at J, with 3 bases between the two ends. CDR3 size: 13 residues. Per germline, CDR1 MDHEN and CDR2 SYDVKM. In DNA, the CDR3 is TGTGCCAGCAGTTTAAGGTCTGGAAACACCATATATTTT. Its translation: CASSLRSGNTIYF.

There are many counts of this clonotype. The chain recombines TRBV7-2 with TRBJ1-2; weak D call: TRBD1 (5 bases). Trimming left V 1 base short and J 2 bases short, with 8 bases between. The CDR3 is 14 amino acids. CDR1 SGHTA and CDR2 FQGNSA come from the germline V gene. The CDR3 region has the DNA TGTGCCAGCAGCTTAGGAGGGACCAACTATGGCTACACCTTC. Protein product: CASSLGGTNYGYTF.

This clonotype was detected ten times or more. In nucleotides, the CDR3 is TGTGCCAGCAGCGACTCCCGGGACAGGGGGATTTCCTACGAGCAGTACTTC. This translates into CASSDSRDRGISYEQYF. The V gene is TRBV9, the J gene TRBJ2-7; 11 nucleotides align to TRBD1. In germline, CDR1 is SGDLS, CDR2 YYNGEE. The CDR3 is made up of 17 amino acids. V lost 3 bases and J lost 1; bases outside the gene matches: 9.

The rearrangement joins TRBV11-2 to TRBJ2-5, with 15 positions matching TRBD2. CDR1 and CDR2 from the germline V gene are SGHAT and FQNNGV. Trimming at V came to 5 bases and at J to 5 bases, leaving 15 bases not matched to a gene. This CDR3 has 19 residues. The CDR3 DNA sequence: TGTGCCAGCAGCCCGAGGACCGGGACTAGCGGGGGGAGTTCGGAGACCCAGTACTTC. Residues: CASSPRTGTSGGSSETQYF.

This chain joins TRBV27 and TRBJ1-6; 10 bases line up with TRBD1. V lost 5 bases to trimming and J lost 5 bases; unmatched junction nucleotides: 6. The CDR3 sequence is 16 residues long. The V gene's germline CDR1 is MNHEY and CDR2 SMNVEV (reference sequence). The CDR3 DNA reads as TGTGCCAGCAGTCCCAGGGACAGGGGTAATAATTCACCCCTCCACTTT. Residues: CASSPRDRGNNSPLHF.

This clonotype was counted a few times. The V and J genes are TRBV28 and TRBJ2-7; D is unresolved. Germline V lookup: CDR1 MDHEN, CDR2 SYDVKM. V was clipped by 6 bases and J by 2 bases, with 14 bases between them. The CDR3 runs 14 residues. CDR3 nucleotide sequence: TGTGCCAGCAGCCCGGTCTCCCCTACCTACGAGCAGTACTTC. It yields the protein CASSPVSPTYEQYF.

In its sample, this clonotype was seen many times. The V call is TRBV18, the J call TRBJ1-2, with 7 bases aligning to TRBD1. Trimming took 1 base from V and 2 from J; bases not matched to a gene: 7. The CDR3 runs to 16 residues. Germline V gene data show CDR1 as KGHSH and CDR2 as LQKENI. CDR3 amino acids: CASSPRGQNINYGYTF. CDR3 DNA: TGTGCCAGCTCACCACGGGGACAGAACATCAACTATGGCTACACCTTC.

This clonotype has ten or more counts. The CDR3 end shows no conserved phenylalanine or tryptophan, and so a read error is likely. The chain links TRBV19 to TRBJ2-5; D may be TRBD1 (5 bases). Trimming took 3 bases from V and 4 from J, leaving 9 bases between them. The germline V gene has CDR1 LNHDA and CDR2 SQIVND (reference sequence). The CDR3 totals 13 residues. The CDR3, as DNA: TGTGCCAGTAGTATTAATCAGGGAGAGACCCAGTACCTC. Translating gives CASSINQGETQYL.

This clonotype was detected many times. The chain uses TRBV28 and TRBJ1-5, with D maybe TRBD1 (6 bases). V shed 6 bases and J shed 7 bases, with 16 bases lying between them. Germline-derived CDR1 and CDR2 are MDHEN and SYDVKM. The CDR3 is made up of 14 amino acids. The CDR3 nucleotides are TGTGCCAGCAGCCCCCGGACAGTTATACAGCCCCAGCATTTT. This sequence encodes CASSPRTVIQPQHF.

At least ten counts were recorded for this clonotype. J is TRBJ2-2 and V is TRBV27; D call uncertain. The CDR3 extends over 16 amino acids. V was trimmed by 2 bases and J by 4 bases, leaving 14 bases between them. Germline V gene data show CDR1 as MNHEY and CDR2 as SMNVEV (reference sequence). The DNA of the CDR3 is TGTGCCAGCAGTTTAGGTCCCTCGTGGGGCACCGGGGAGCTGTTTTTT. Amino acids: CASSLGPSWGTGELFF.

J is TRBJ1-1 and V is TRBV5-1, with 8 nucleotides matching TRBD1. V shed 2 bases, J shed 0 bases, and the junction held 6 bases outside the gene matches. The CDR3 totals 16 residues. Looked up from germline, CDR1 is SGHRS and CDR2 is YFSETQ. The CDR3 here is CASSLRPGQVNTEAFF. CDR3 DNA sequence: TGCGCCAGCAGCTTACGTCCGGGACAGGTGAACACTGAAGCTTTCTTT.

The chain joins TRBV12-3 or TRBV12-4 to TRBJ2-7; no firm D call. The V and J ends lost 3 bases and 5 bases respectively, with 8 bases between them. CDR3 size: 12 residues. Written as DNA, the CDR3 is TGTGCCAGCAGTTTGAATAACGACGAGCAGTACTTC. It translates to CASSLNNDEQYF.

V usage is TRBV30 and J usage is TRBJ2-7; 7 bases are shared with TRBD1. Germline lookup yields CDR1 GTSNPN and CDR2 SVGIG (reference sequence). V dropped 3 bases and J dropped 2; count of bases not matched to a gene: 4. The CDR3 extends over 13 amino acids. This CDR3 is CAWRGDRAYEQYF. DNA for the CDR3: TGTGCCTGGAGGGGGGACAGAGCCTACGAGCAGTACTTC.

This clonotype was counted many times. The CDR3 region has the DNA TGTGCCTGGAGCGACCGGGACAGGGTTGGCGGCTACACCTTC. Translation gives CAWSDRDRVGGYTF. The genes are TRBV30 and TRBJ1-2; TRBD1 agrees at 9 bases. V trimming: 3 bases; J trimming: 8 bases; junction bases outside the gene matches: 10. The CDR3 covers 14 residues. Germline CDR1 is GTSNPN and CDR2 is SVGIG (reference sequence).

This clonotype was recorded at least ten times. This chain links TRBV12-3 or TRBV12-4 with TRBJ1-1; D is unresolved. Trimming pared 1 base from V and 1 base from J, leaving 7 bases between. The CDR3 length is 14 residues. The CDR3 sequence is CASSLDLSNTEAFF. DNA for the CDR3: TGTGCCAGCAGTTTAGATCTCTCGAACACTGAAGCTTTCTTT.

This sequence joins TRBV6-2 or TRBV6-3 and TRBJ1-1; the match to TRBD1 covers 7 bases. Germline values: CDR1 MNHEY, CDR2 SVGEGT. J was trimmed by 6 bases and V by 5 bases; bases with no gene match: 15. This CDR3 region has 16 residues. The CDR3 DNA follows: TGTGCCAGCAGTACTGATCCAGGGGGAAGGGGCTCTGAAGCTTTCTTT. It specifies CASSTDPGGRGSEAFF.

The chain couples TRBV7-2 to TRBJ1-1; D is uncertain. This CDR3 spans 14 amino acids. The V end lost 2 bases, the J end lost 6 bases, and 13 bases lay between the germline ends. Germline loops: CDR1 SGHTA, CDR2 FQGNSA. The CDR3 protein is CASSLSLPGAEAFF. Written as DNA, the CDR3 is TGTGCCAGCAGCTTAAGCCTGCCGGGTGCTGAAGCTTTCTTT.

This clonotype was detected many times. The rearrangement joins TRBV5-1 to TRBJ2-5; 7 bases map to TRBD2. V gave up 1 base and J gave up 4 bases; unmatched junction bases: 7. CDR3 length equals 15 residues. Looked up from germline, CDR1 is SGHRS and CDR2 is YFSETQ. CDR3 coding DNA: TGCGCCAGCAGCTTGACGGGCGGGAGTGGAGAGACCCAGTACTTC. Protein sequence: CASSLTGGSGETQYF.

This clonotype was counted ten times or more. The chain links TRBV6-2 or TRBV6-3 to TRBJ2-7, with 10 bases identical to TRBD2. This CDR3 spans 16 amino acids. Germline V gene sequence: CDR1 MNHEY, CDR2 SVGEGT. V gave up 1 base and J gave up 2 bases; unmatched junction bases: 5. The CDR3 nucleotides read TGTGCCAGCAGTTACTTGGTTACTAGCGGGACCTACGAGCAGTACTTC. Its protein product is CASSYLVTSGTYEQYF.

The chain links TRBV7-3 to TRBJ2-5; 7 positions agree with TRBD2. V shed 1 base, J shed 2 bases, and the junction held 4 bases outside the gene matches. The CDR3 contains 15 residues. CDR1 SGHTA and CDR2 FQGTGA come from the germline V gene. CDR3 coding DNA: TGTGCCAGCAGCTTAATGGCGGGAGCGCAAGAGACCCAGTACTTC. Its protein product is CASSLMAGAQETQYF.